These T cell receptor beta chains were read from a single sample in a study of T-cell reconstitution after alpha-beta-depleted transplantation in children. TCRdb itself ran the PCR reads through MiXCR, one entry per CDR3 protein. In the table there are about 16,000 distinct CDR3 sequences, about 5% of which are singletons. The sequences come from PBMCs, collected before TCRalphabeta/CD19-depleted stem cell transplant. All receptors come from a boy younger than 18 with acute lymphoblastic leukemia, due to receive a stem cell transplant. CDR3s include the opening cysteine and the closing phenylalanine or tryptophan. D genes are given only for firm matches. Not every row has a clone size; where given, it reads once, few, many or a size class.

j_gene: TRBJ1-5
abundance: many
v_gene: TRBV18
d_gene: .
CDR3nt: TGTGCCAGCTCGAATCGGAGGGATCAGCCCCAGCATTTT
CDR3aa: CASSNRRDQPQHF

j_gene: TRBJ1-2
abundance: many
v_gene: TRBV6-2/TRBV6-3
d_gene: TRBD1
CDR3nt: TGTGCCAGCAGTTACCCTGGGACAGCTAACTATGGCTACACCTTC
CDR3aa: CASSYPGTANYGYTF

j_gene: TRBJ1-1
abundance: many
v_gene: TRBV7-2
d_gene: .
CDR3nt: TGTGCCAGCAGCTTAGCGAGGGTTAGCACTGAAGCTTTCTTT
CDR3aa: CASSLARVSTEAFF

j_gene: TRBJ2-3
abundance: medium-sized
v_gene: TRBV12-3/TRBV12-4
d_gene: .
CDR3nt: TGTGCCAGCAGTTTTGCACCCACAGATACGCAGTATTTT
CDR3aa: CASSFAPTDTQYF

j_gene: TRBJ1-6
abundance: many
v_gene: TRBV27
d_gene: .
CDR3nt: TGTGCCAGCAGTTTATCCGGGGGCCATTCACCCCTCCACTTT
CDR3aa: CASSLSGGHSPLHF

j_gene: TRBJ1-2
abundance: many
v_gene: TRBV6-5
d_gene: TRBD1
CDR3nt: TGTGCCAGCAGTTACTCCAATCAGGGGGCTTTGAGTGGCTACACCTTC
CDR3aa: CASSYSNQGALSGYTF

j_gene: TRBJ2-6
abundance: many
v_gene: TRBV7-9
d_gene: .
CDR3nt: TGTGCCAGCAGCCCCCTATGGGGGGTTGGGGCCAACGTCCTGACTTTC
CDR3aa: CASSPLWGVGANVLTF

j_gene: TRBJ2-7
abundance: many
v_gene: TRBV11-2
d_gene: .
CDR3nt: TGTGCCAGCAGCTCGCTGAATTACGGCTACGAGCAGTACTTC
CDR3aa: CASSSLNYGYEQYF

j_gene: TRBJ1-6
abundance: many
v_gene: TRBV6-5
d_gene: .
CDR3nt: TGTGCCAGCAGTTACGGGCACCCCGGGGGGTCACCCCTCCACTTT
CDR3aa: CASSYGHPGGSPLHF

j_gene: TRBJ1-3
abundance: many
v_gene: TRBV21-1
d_gene: .
CDR3nt: TGTGCCAGCAAGTATCCAATATTCTCTGGAAACACCATATATTTT
CDR3aa: CASKYPIFSGNTIYF

j_gene: TRBJ2-2
abundance: medium-sized
v_gene: TRBV7-8
d_gene: .
CDR3nt: TGTGCCAGCAGCTTAGTTCGGACTCGGACCGGGGAGCTGTTTTTT
CDR3aa: CASSLVRTRTGELFF

j_gene: TRBJ2-1
abundance: many
v_gene: TRBV15
d_gene: TRBD2
CDR3nt: TGTGCCACCAGCTCACGACTAGCGGGGGGATCCTACAATGAGCAGTTCTTC
CDR3aa: CATSSRLAGGSYNEQFF

j_gene: TRBJ2-7
abundance: many
v_gene: TRBV28
d_gene: .
CDR3nt: TGTGCCAGCAGTTTAACTGGGCTTGACTACGAGCAGTACTTC
CDR3aa: CASSLTGLDYEQYF

j_gene: TRBJ2-3
abundance: many
v_gene: TRBV6-1
d_gene: TRBD1
CDR3nt: TGTGCCAGCAGTCCCTGGGACAGCAGCACAGATACGCAGTATTTT
CDR3aa: CASSPWDSSTDTQYF

j_gene: TRBJ1-2
abundance: many
v_gene: TRBV7-9
d_gene: .
CDR3nt: TGTGCCAGCAGCTTAGGTACGGGCCCCCTTAACTATGGCTACACCTTC
CDR3aa: CASSLGTGPLNYGYTF

j_gene: TRBJ1-1
abundance: many
v_gene: TRBV7-2
d_gene: TRBD1
CDR3nt: TGTGCCAGCAGCTCTGGGATGCTACAGGGGGCCGGCACTGAAGCTTTCTTT
CDR3aa: CASSSGMLQGAGTEAFF

j_gene: TRBJ2-7
abundance: many
v_gene: TRBV2
d_gene: TRBD2
CDR3nt: TGTGCCAGCAGAACTAGCGGGGTTCCCTACGAGCAGTACTTC
CDR3aa: CASRTSGVPYEQYF

j_gene: TRBJ1-1
abundance: many
v_gene: TRBV7-9
d_gene: TRBD1
CDR3nt: TGTGCCAGCAGTCTACGACAGGGGGCGTCGGGCACTGAAGCTTTCTTT
CDR3aa: CASSLRQGASGTEAFF

j_gene: TRBJ2-6
abundance: .
v_gene: TRBV27
d_gene: .
CDR3nt: TGTGCCAGCAGTGCCCTTGGGGGAACCGGGGCCAACGTCCTGACTTTC
CDR3aa: CASSALGGTGANVLTF

j_gene: TRBJ2-7
abundance: many
v_gene: TRBV28
d_gene: TRBD1
CDR3nt: TGTGCCAGCAGTCACAGGACAGGCACCTACGAGCAGTACTTC
CDR3aa: CASSHRTGTYEQYF

j_gene: TRBJ1-1
abundance: many
v_gene: TRBV7-6
d_gene: TRBD1
CDR3nt: TGTGCCAGCAGCTTCTCTGCAGGGGGCTTTTATAACACTGAAGCTTTCTTT
CDR3aa: CASSFSAGGFYNTEAFF

j_gene: TRBJ2-1
abundance: many
v_gene: TRBV6-4
d_gene: TRBD2
CDR3nt: TGTGCCAAAACACTGGAGCGGGGGAGTTCGAATGAGCAGTTCTTC
CDR3aa: CAKTLERGSSNEQFF

j_gene: TRBJ2-2
abundance: many
v_gene: TRBV6-5
d_gene: .
CDR3nt: TGTGCCAGCAGTTACGATCCGGGCCAAGGGACCGGGGAGCTGTTTTTT
CDR3aa: CASSYDPGQGTGELFF

j_gene: TRBJ1-2
abundance: many
v_gene: TRBV28
d_gene: .
CDR3nt: TGTGCCAGCAGCCAGGGACATCGCTATGGCTACACCTTC
CDR3aa: CASSQGHRYGYTF

j_gene: TRBJ2-1
abundance: medium-sized
v_gene: TRBV15
d_gene: .
CDR3nt: TGTGCCACCAGCAGAGACAGGGCCTACAATGAGCAGTTCTTC
CDR3aa: CATSRDRAYNEQFF

j_gene: TRBJ2-7
abundance: .
v_gene: TRBV19
d_gene: .
CDR3nt: TGTGCCAGTAGTATCACAGGGAGCACCTACGAGCAGTACTTC
CDR3aa: CASSITGSTYEQYF

j_gene: TRBJ2-7
abundance: medium-sized
v_gene: TRBV7-2
d_gene: TRBD2
CDR3nt: TGTGCCAGCAGCTTAGGGCTAGCGGGTACCTACGAGCAGTACTTC
CDR3aa: CASSLGLAGTYEQYF

j_gene: TRBJ1-5
abundance: many
v_gene: TRBV20-1
d_gene: .
CDR3nt: TGCAGTGCTAGAGTTCCGGATAGCAATCAGCCCCAGCATTTT
CDR3aa: CSARVPDSNQPQHF

j_gene: TRBJ2-3
abundance: .
v_gene: TRBV10-1
d_gene: TRBD2
CDR3nt: TGCGCCAGCAGTGAGCGGGTAGGGCTAGCGGGGGATACGCAGTATTTT
CDR3aa: CASSERVGLAGDTQYF

j_gene: TRBJ2-1
abundance: few
v_gene: TRBV6-5
d_gene: .
CDR3nt: TGTGCCAGCAGTTACTCGTTTGGGGGGAATGAGCAGTTCTTC
CDR3aa: CASSYSFGGNEQFF

j_gene: TRBJ2-5
abundance: many
v_gene: TRBV9
d_gene: .
CDR3nt: TGTGCCAGCAGCGTGGACAGCCAAGAGACCCAGTACTTC
CDR3aa: CASSVDSQETQYF

j_gene: TRBJ2-3
abundance: many
v_gene: TRBV11-2
d_gene: TRBD1
CDR3nt: TGTGCCAGCAGCTCAGTGAACGGGACAGCCACAGATACGCAGTATTTT
CDR3aa: CASSSVNGTATDTQYF

j_gene: TRBJ2-7
abundance: many
v_gene: TRBV20-1
d_gene: TRBD1
CDR3nt: TGCAGTGCTACGACAGGGGTCCACGAGCAGTACTTC
CDR3aa: CSATTGVHEQYF

j_gene: TRBJ1-2
abundance: few
v_gene: TRBV19
d_gene: TRBD1
CDR3nt: TGTGCCAGTAGTATGGTGACAGGGGGCCATGGCTACACCTTC
CDR3aa: CASSMVTGGHGYTF

j_gene: TRBJ1-2
abundance: many
v_gene: TRBV28
d_gene: TRBD1
CDR3nt: TGTGCCATCCCCCTCAGGGGGTTCGGCGGCTACACCTTC
CDR3aa: CAIPLRGFGGYTF

j_gene: TRBJ2-1
abundance: many
v_gene: TRBV4-3
d_gene: .
CDR3nt: TGCGCCAGCAGCCAGGGACCAGTAGTGGGGTGGGCTGAGCAGTTCTTC
CDR3aa: CASSQGPVVGWAEQFF

j_gene: TRBJ2-1
abundance: many
v_gene: TRBV19
d_gene: .
CDR3nt: TGTGCCAGTAGTATAGACGCAGGGGGGAGCTCCTACAATGAGCAGTTCTTC
CDR3aa: CASSIDAGGSSYNEQFF

j_gene: TRBJ2-5
abundance: many
v_gene: TRBV7-6
d_gene: TRBD2
CDR3nt: TGTGCCAGCAGCTTAGGCGGGGGGAGAGGAGAGACCCAGTACTTC
CDR3aa: CASSLGGGRGETQYF

j_gene: TRBJ2-7
abundance: many
v_gene: TRBV2
d_gene: .
CDR3nt: TGTGCCAGCAGTGGGGTGACAGTCTACGAGCAGTACTTC
CDR3aa: CASSGVTVYEQYF

j_gene: TRBJ2-7
abundance: many
v_gene: TRBV29-1
d_gene: TRBD1
CDR3nt: TGCAGCGTTTCTTCTGGACAGGGCTCCCACGAGCAGTACTTC
CDR3aa: CSVSSGQGSHEQYF

j_gene: TRBJ2-3
abundance: many
v_gene: TRBV28
d_gene: TRBD2
CDR3nt: TGTGCCAGCAGTTCTAGCGGGGGCACAGATACGCAGTATTTT
CDR3aa: CASSSSGGTDTQYF

j_gene: TRBJ1-5
abundance: many
v_gene: TRBV6-1
d_gene: .
CDR3nt: TGTGCCAGCAGTGGTCGGACAGAAGATCAGCCCCAGCATTTT
CDR3aa: CASSGRTEDQPQHF

j_gene: TRBJ1-1
abundance: many
v_gene: TRBV18
d_gene: TRBD1
CDR3nt: TGTGCCAGCTCACCTAGGGGACAGATGAACACTGAAGCTTTCTTT
CDR3aa: CASSPRGQMNTEAFF

j_gene: TRBJ2-2
abundance: .
v_gene: TRBV12-1
d_gene: .
CDR3nt: TGTGCCAGCAGCCCTGGGCTGAGAACCGGGGAGCTGCTTTTT
CDR3aa: CASSPGLRTGELLF

j_gene: TRBJ2-7
abundance: many
v_gene: TRBV7-3
d_gene: TRBD2
CDR3nt: TGTGCCAGCAGCTTAGCGGGAGGGTTCGAGCAGTACTTC
CDR3aa: CASSLAGGFEQYF

j_gene: TRBJ2-2
abundance: many
v_gene: TRBV27
d_gene: .
CDR3nt: TGTGCCAGCAGTTTATCAGGCGGGGAGCTGTTTTTT
CDR3aa: CASSLSGGELFF

j_gene: TRBJ2-7
abundance: .
v_gene: TRBV19
d_gene: TRBD2
CDR3nt: TGTGCCAGTAGGCGGACTAGCGGGGTATACTACGAGCAGTACTTC
CDR3aa: CASRRTSGVYYEQYF

j_gene: TRBJ1-1
abundance: many
v_gene: TRBV28
d_gene: .
CDR3nt: TGTGCCAGCAGTTTACTCTGGGGCTTTGGCGCTTTCTTT
CDR3aa: CASSLLWGFGAFF

j_gene: TRBJ2-5
abundance: many
v_gene: TRBV2
d_gene: TRBD2
CDR3nt: TGTGCCAGCAGTGAAGCGGGAAAAGGTTTACGGGGGGCCCAGTACTTC
CDR3aa: CASSEAGKGLRGAQYF

j_gene: TRBJ1-1
abundance: many
v_gene: TRBV20-1
d_gene: .
CDR3nt: TGCAGTGCTGCCGAACGGTGGGACCTTGAAGCTTTCTTT
CDR3aa: CSAAERWDLEAFF

j_gene: TRBJ2-1
abundance: many
v_gene: TRBV4-3
d_gene: .
CDR3nt: TGCGCCAGCAGCCAAGAAGGGCGGAGCTCCTACAATGAGCAGTTCTTC
CDR3aa: CASSQEGRSSYNEQFF

j_gene: TRBJ2-2
abundance: medium-sized
v_gene: TRBV12-3/TRBV12-4
d_gene: .
CDR3nt: TGTGCCAGCAGGAACACCGGGGAGCTGTTTTTT
CDR3aa: CASRNTGELFF

j_gene: TRBJ2-2
abundance: many
v_gene: TRBV9
d_gene: .
CDR3nt: TGTGCCAGCAGCTCCGGAGCGGGCCCCAACACCGGGGAGCTGTTTTTT
CDR3aa: CASSSGAGPNTGELFF